Listed below are T cell receptor beta chains from one sample, sequenced in a study of T cell responses to AZD1222 COVID-19 vaccine. Clones were sequenced by immunoSEQ multiplex PCR, and TCRdb holds only the in-frame ones, with some missing. In the table there are 140,000 or so clones, 92% of which are singletons. This material consisted of peripheral blood, taken on day 0 of AZD1222 vaccination. These receptors were collected from an adult in good health. CDR3s include the opening cysteine and the closing phenylalanine or tryptophan. The D gene is left open where the match is weak. For some rows the clone size is stated as once, few or many, or as a class when expanded; others skip it.

D: .
size: .
V: TRBV10-3
J: TRBJ1-1
DNA: TGTGCCATCAGTGAGGGGCCGACGAACACTGAAGCTTTCTTT
CDR3: CAISEGPTNTEAFF

D: TRBD1
size: .
V: TRBV6-1
J: TRBJ1-4
DNA: TGTGCCAGCAGTGACTTTTTGGGACAGGGGGTGCTAACAACTAATGAAAAACTGTTTTTT
CDR3: CASSDFLGQGVLTTNEKLFF

D: .
size: .
V: TRBV24-1
J: TRBJ2-3
DNA: TGTGCCACCAGTGAGGGGTCCATCCTTAGCACAGATACGCAGTATTTT
CDR3: CATSEGSILSTDTQYF

D: TRBD1
size: .
V: TRBV10-3
J: TRBJ2-7
DNA: TGTGCCATCAGCGGAAGTGGTGGGACAGGGCCCTACGAGCAGTACTTC
CDR3: CAISGSGGTGPYEQYF

D: TRBD1
size: .
V: TRBV12-3/TRBV12-4
J: TRBJ1-2
DNA: TGTGCCAGCAGACCGACAGGGGTAGGTGGCTACACCTTC
CDR3: CASRPTGVGGYTF

D: .
size: .
V: TRBV2
J: TRBJ1-4
DNA: TGTGCCAGCAGCTTCAGGGGTGCAACTAATGAAAAACTGTTTTTT
CDR3: CASSFRGATNEKLFF

D: .
size: .
V: TRBV6-5
J: TRBJ2-7
DNA: TGTGCCAGCGGTAGGGACGGGTCCTACGAGCAGTACTTC
CDR3: CASGRDGSYEQYF

D: TRBD1
size: .
V: TRBV4-3
J: TRBJ1-2
DNA: TGCGCCAGCAGCCAAGGGTTGACAGGGAGCTATGGCTACACCTTC
CDR3: CASSQGLTGSYGYTF

D: TRBD1
size: .
V: TRBV19
J: TRBJ2-4
DNA: TGTGCCAGTATCCCGGACAGGTCCACGGCAATGGACATTCAGTACTTC
CDR3: CASIPDRSTAMDIQYF

D: TRBD1
size: .
V: TRBV19
J: TRBJ1-5
DNA: TGTGCCAGTAGTATAGGAGGACAGGGGACTCAGCCCCAGCATTTT
CDR3: CASSIGGQGTQPQHF

D: TRBD1
size: .
V: TRBV19
J: TRBJ1-1
DNA: TGTGCCAGTAGTCCGAGACAGGGGCGAGACTTGAACACTGAAGCTTTCTTT
CDR3: CASSPRQGRDLNTEAFF

D: TRBD2
size: .
V: TRBV3-1/TRBV3-2
J: TRBJ2-5
DNA: TGTGCCAGCATCGGGAGCGGGGAAGAGACCCAGTACTTC
CDR3: CASIGSGEETQYF

D: TRBD1
size: .
V: TRBV10-3
J: TRBJ1-3
DNA: TGTGCCATCAGAGACAGGGACCTCTCTGGAAACACCATATATTTT
CDR3: CAIRDRDLSGNTIYF

D: .
size: .
V: TRBV12-3/TRBV12-4
J: TRBJ1-2
DNA: TGTGCCAGCAGTTTATCGGGTCGCGGCTACACCTTC
CDR3: CASSLSGRGYTF

D: .
size: .
V: TRBV25-1
J: TRBJ1-2
DNA: TGTGCCAGCAGTGGAGGATCTCTCTATGGCTACACCTTC
CDR3: CASSGGSLYGYTF

D: TRBD2
size: .
V: TRBV3-1/TRBV3-2
J: TRBJ2-2
DNA: TGTGCCAGCAGCCAGGCGCGGGGGGCCTACACCGGGGAGCTGTTTTTT
CDR3: CASSQARGAYTGELFF

D: .
size: .
V: TRBV10-1
J: TRBJ2-5
DNA: TGCGCCAGCAGTGACGGGACGGTCCAAGAGACCCAGTACTTC
CDR3: CASSDGTVQETQYF

D: .
size: .
V: TRBV5-1
J: TRBJ2-7
DNA: TGCGCCAGCAGCCGACTAACGGGCGATACCTACGAGCAGTACTTC
CDR3: CASSRLTGDTYEQYF

D: .
size: once
V: TRBV3-1/TRBV3-2
J: TRBJ1-2
DNA: TGTGCCAGCAGCCAAGCCCTATGGGATGGCTACACCTTC
CDR3: CASSQALWDGYTF

D: .
size: .
V: TRBV21-1
J: TRBJ1-1
DNA: TGTGCCAGCAGCAAGGTGAGGGGGGGCAAAAACACTGAAGCTTTCTTT
CDR3: CASSKVRGGKNTEAFF

D: .
size: .
V: TRBV19
J: TRBJ1-1
DNA: TGTGCCAGTACTACGGTGGGGGTGGATACTGAAGCTTTCTTT
CDR3: CASTTVGVDTEAFF

D: .
size: .
V: TRBV6-5
J: TRBJ1-2
DNA: TGTGCCAGCACCCCACACGGGGGGTTTAACTATGGCTACACCTTC
CDR3: CASTPHGGFNYGYTF

D: .
size: .
V: TRBV29-1
J: TRBJ1-1
DNA: TGCAGCGTTGAAAATCTGGGAAGTACTGAAGCTTTCTTT
CDR3: CSVENLGSTEAFF

D: TRBD1
size: .
V: TRBV7-6
J: TRBJ2-7
DNA: TGTGCCAGCAGCTTAGAGGGACAGAGCAACTACGAGCAGTACTTC
CDR3: CASSLEGQSNYEQYF

D: TRBD2
size: .
V: TRBV24-1
J: TRBJ2-2
DNA: TGTGCCACCAGTGGCTTCACTAGCGGTTTGAACACCGGGGAGCTGTTTTTT
CDR3: CATSGFTSGLNTGELFF